This TCR beta chain was identified during a study of OX40 agonist ivuxolimab in advanced cancers. On this clone itself: The antigen is not known.

This CDR3 is 15 amino acids long. Between the trimmed V and J ends, which lost 6 bases and 0 bases, there was a span of 12 bases. Germline V lookup: CDR1 MDHEN, CDR2 SYDVKM. Generated by immunoSEQ multiplex PCR, the TCRdb table keeps only in-frame clones and is missing some. Among 55,000 to 80,000 clones listed, about four fifths were seen once. The study, taken as a whole, reports: CD8+ T cells averaged more expanded clones than CD4+. Clonal expansion was seen in CD4+ and CD8+ blood T cells by week 6 at 0.1 to 3.0 mg/kg.

The input for sequencing was CD4+ or CD8+ T cells sorted from blood, taken in a trial of the OX40 agonist ivuxolimab. This sequence originates from an adult with an advanced solid tumor such as melanoma, head and neck, liver or kidney cancer. The chain is built from TRBV28 and TRBJ1-5; D perhaps matches TRBD1 (6 bases). The CDR3 bases are TGTGCCAGCAGACTAAGGGGGTATAGCAATCAGCCCCAGCATTTT. This gives the protein CASRLRGYSNQPQHF.